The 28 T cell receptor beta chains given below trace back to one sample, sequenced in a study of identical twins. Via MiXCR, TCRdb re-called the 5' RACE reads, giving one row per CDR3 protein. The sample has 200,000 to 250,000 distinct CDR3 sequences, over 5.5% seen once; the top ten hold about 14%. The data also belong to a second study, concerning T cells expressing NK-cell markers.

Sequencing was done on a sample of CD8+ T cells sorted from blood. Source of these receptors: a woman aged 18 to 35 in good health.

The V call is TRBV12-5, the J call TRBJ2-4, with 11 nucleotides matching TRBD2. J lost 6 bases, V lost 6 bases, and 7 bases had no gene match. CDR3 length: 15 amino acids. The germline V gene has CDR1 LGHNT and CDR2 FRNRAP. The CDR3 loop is CASGRIAGGPNIQYF. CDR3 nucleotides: TGTGCTAGTGGAAGAATAGCGGGAGGGCCAAACATTCAGTACTTC.

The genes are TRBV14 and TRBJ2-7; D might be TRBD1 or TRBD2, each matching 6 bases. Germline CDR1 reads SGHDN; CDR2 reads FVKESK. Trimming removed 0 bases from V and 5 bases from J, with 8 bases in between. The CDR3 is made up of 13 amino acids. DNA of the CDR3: TGTGCCAGCAGCCAAGAGGGGGGCAACGAGCAGTACTTC. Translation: CASSQEGGNEQYF.

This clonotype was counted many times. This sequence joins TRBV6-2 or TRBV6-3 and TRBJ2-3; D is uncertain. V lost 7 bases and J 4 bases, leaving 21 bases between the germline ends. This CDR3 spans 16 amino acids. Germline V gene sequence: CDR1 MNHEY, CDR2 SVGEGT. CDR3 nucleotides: TGTGCCAGCAACAAGGCCCAGGACCGCGAAGCAGATACGCAGTATTTT. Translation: CASNKAQDREADTQYF.

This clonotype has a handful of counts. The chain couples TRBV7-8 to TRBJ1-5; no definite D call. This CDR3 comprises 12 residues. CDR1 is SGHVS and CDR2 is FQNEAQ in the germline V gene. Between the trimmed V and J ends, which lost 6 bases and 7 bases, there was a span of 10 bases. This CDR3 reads CASSTMGQPQHF. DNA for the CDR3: TGTGCCAGCAGTACAATGGGCCAGCCCCAGCATTTT.

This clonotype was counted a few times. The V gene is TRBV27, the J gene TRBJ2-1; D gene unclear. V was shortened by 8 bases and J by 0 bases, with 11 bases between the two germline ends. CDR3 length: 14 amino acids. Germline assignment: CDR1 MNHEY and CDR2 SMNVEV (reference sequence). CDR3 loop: CASYTLNSYNEQFF. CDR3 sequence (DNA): TGTGCCAGCTACACCCTGAACTCCTACAATGAGCAGTTCTTC.

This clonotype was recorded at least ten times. The CDR3 protein is CASSLYRVQELFF. For the CDR3, the DNA is TGTGCCAGCAGTTTATACAGGGTCCAGGAGCTGTTTTTT. The rearrangement links TRBV12-3 or TRBV12-4 to TRBJ2-2; tentative D call: TRBD1 (6 bases). V gave up 2 bases and J gave up 10 bases, with 11 bases separating them. CDR3 length: 13 amino acids.

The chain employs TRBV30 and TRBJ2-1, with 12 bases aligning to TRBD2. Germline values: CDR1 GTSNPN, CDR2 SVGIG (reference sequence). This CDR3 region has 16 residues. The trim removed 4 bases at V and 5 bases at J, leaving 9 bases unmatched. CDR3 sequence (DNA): TGTGCCTGGAATCTCCCTCTAGCGGGAGGGAACAATGAGCAGTTCTTC. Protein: CAWNLPLAGGNNEQFF.

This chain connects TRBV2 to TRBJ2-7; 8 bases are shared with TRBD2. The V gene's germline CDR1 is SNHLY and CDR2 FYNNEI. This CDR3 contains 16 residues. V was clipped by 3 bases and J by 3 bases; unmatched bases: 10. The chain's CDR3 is CASSDGVSGSDYEQYF. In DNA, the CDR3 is TGTGCCAGCAGTGATGGGGTCAGCGGGAGTGACTACGAGCAGTACTTC.

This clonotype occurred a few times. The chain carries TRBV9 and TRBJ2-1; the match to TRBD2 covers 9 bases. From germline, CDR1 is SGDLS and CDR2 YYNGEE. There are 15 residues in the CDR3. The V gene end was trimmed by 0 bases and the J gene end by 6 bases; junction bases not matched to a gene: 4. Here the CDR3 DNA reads TGTGCCAGCAGCGTAGATGGAGCGGGGGGCAATGAGCAGTTCTTC. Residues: CASSVDGAGGNEQFF.

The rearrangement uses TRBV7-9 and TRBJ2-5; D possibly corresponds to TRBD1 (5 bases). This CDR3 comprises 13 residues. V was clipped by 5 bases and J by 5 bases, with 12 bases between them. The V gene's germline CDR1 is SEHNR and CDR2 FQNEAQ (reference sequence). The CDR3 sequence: CASSPPTEETQYF. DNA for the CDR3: TGTGCCAGCAGCCCGCCGACAGAGGAGACCCAGTACTTC.

CDR3 nucleotides: TGTGCCAGCAGCCGTCTAGCGGGAGAGGCGAATGAGCAGTTCTTC. It codes for CASSRLAGEANEQFF. This rearrangement joins TRBV14 to TRBJ2-1; TRBD2 aligns across 10 bases. This CDR3 has 15 amino acids. V trimming: 4 bases; J trimming: 7 bases; junction bases outside the gene matches: 7. CDR1 is SGHDN and CDR2 is FVKESK in the germline V gene.

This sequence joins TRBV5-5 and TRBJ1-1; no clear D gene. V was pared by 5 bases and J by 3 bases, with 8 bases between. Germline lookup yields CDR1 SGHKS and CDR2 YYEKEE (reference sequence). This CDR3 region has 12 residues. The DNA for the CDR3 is TGTGCCAGCAGATCAGAGGACACTGAAGCTTTCTTT. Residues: CASRSEDTEAFF.

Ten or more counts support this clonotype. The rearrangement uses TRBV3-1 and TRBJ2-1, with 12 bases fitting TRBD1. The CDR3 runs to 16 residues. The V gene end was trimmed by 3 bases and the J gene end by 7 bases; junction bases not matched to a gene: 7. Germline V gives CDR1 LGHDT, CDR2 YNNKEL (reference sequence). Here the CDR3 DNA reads TGTGCCAGCAGCCATGGGACAGGGGGCGCAGTAAATGAGCAGTTCTTC. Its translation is CASSHGTGGAVNEQFF.

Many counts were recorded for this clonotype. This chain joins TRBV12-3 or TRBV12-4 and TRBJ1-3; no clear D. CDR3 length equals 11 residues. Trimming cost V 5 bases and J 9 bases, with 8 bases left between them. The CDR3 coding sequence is TGTGCCAGCAGTCCCTCGGGCACCATATATTTT. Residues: CASSPSGTIYF.

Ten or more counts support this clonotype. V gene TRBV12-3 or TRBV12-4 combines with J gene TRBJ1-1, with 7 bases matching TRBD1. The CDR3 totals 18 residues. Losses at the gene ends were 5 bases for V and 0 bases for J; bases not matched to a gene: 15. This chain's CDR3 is CASSEGPGQILMNTEAFF. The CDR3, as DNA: TGTGCCAGCAGTGAAGGACCGGGACAGATCCTCATGAACACTGAAGCTTTCTTT.

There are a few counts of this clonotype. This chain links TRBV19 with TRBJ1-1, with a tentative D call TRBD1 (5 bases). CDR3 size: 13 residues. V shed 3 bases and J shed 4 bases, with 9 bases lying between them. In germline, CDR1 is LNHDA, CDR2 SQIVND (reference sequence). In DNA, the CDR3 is TGTGCCAGTAGTATCTGGGGGAGCACTGAAGCTTTCTTT. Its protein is CASSIWGSTEAFF.

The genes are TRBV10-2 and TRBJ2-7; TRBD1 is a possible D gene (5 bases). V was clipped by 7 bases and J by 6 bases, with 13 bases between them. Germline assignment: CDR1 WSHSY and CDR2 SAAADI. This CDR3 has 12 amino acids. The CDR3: CASTTSGFEQYF. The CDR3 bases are TGCGCCAGCACCACTTCAGGGTTCGAGCAGTACTTC.

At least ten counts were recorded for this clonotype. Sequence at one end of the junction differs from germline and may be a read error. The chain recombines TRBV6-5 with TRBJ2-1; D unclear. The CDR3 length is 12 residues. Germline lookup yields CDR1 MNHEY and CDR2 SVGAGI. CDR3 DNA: TGTGCCAGCAGCTCTACCGGAGTTGTGTTGCTTTTC. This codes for CASSSTGVVLLF.

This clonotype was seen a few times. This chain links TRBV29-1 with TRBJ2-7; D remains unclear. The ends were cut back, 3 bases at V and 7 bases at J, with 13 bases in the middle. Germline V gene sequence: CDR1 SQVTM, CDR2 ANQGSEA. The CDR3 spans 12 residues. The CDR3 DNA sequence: TGCAGCGTTGAGCAGAATGGACCTGAGCAGTACTTC. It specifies CSVEQNGPEQYF.

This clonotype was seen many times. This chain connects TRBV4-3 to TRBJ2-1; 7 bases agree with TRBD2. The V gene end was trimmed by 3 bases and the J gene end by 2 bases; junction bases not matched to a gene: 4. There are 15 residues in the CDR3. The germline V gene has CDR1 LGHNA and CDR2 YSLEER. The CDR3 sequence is CASSHRGGTYNEQFF. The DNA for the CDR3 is TGCGCCAGCAGCCACCGCGGGGGAACCTACAATGAGCAGTTCTTC.

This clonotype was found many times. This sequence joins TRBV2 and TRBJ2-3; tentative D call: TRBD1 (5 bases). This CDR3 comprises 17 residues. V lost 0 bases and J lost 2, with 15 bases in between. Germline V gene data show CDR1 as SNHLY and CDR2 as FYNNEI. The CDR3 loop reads CASSEALAGSDTDTQYF. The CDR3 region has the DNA TGTGCCAGCAGTGAAGCGCTTGCAGGGTCGGACACAGATACGCAGTATTTT.

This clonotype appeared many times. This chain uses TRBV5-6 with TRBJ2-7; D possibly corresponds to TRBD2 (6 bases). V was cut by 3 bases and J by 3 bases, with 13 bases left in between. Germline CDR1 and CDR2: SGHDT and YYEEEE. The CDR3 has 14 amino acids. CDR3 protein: CASSSGTSIYEQYF. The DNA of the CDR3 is TGTGCCAGCAGCTCCGGGACTTCCATCTACGAGCAGTACTTC.

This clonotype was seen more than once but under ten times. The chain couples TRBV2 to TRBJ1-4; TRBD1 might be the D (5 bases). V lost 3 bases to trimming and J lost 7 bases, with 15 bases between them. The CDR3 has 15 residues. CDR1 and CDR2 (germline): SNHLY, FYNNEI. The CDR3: CASSEAVQGGEKLFF. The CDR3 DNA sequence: TGTGCCAGCAGTGAGGCGGTTCAGGGCGGTGAAAAACTGTTTTTT.

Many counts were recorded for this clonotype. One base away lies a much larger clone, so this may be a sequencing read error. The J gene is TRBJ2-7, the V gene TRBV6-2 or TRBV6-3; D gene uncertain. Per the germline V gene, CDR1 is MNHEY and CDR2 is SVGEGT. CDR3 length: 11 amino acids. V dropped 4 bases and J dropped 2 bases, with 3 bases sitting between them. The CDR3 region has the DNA TGTGCCAGCAGTTGGACCTACGAGCAGTACTTC. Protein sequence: CASSWTYEQYF.

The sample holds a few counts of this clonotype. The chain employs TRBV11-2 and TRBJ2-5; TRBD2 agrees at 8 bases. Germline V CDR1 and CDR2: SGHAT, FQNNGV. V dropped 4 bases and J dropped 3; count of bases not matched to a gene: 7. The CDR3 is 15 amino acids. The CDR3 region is CASSWGAGDEETQYF. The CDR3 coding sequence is TGTGCCAGCAGCTGGGGAGCGGGAGATGAAGAGACCCAGTACTTC.

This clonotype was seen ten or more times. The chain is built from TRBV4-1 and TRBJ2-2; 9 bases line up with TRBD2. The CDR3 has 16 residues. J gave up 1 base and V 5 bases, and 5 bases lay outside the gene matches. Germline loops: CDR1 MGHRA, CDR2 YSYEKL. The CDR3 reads CASSYAGGLNTGELFF. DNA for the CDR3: TGCGCCAGCAGCTACGCGGGGGGGCTGAACACCGGGGAGCTGTTTTTT.

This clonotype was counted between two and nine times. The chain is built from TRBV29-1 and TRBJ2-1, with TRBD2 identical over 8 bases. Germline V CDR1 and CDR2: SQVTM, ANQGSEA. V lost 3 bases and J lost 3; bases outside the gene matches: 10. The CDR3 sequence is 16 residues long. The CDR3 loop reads CSVETRTGGSYNEQFF. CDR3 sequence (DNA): TGCAGCGTTGAGACTCGAACGGGAGGGAGCTACAATGAGCAGTTCTTC.

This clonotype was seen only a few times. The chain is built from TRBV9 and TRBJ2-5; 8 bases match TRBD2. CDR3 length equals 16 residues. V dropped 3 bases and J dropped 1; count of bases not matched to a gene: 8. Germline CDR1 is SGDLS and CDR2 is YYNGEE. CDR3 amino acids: CASSAYSGGPQETQYF. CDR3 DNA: TGTGCCAGCAGCGCTTACAGCGGGGGCCCCCAAGAGACCCAGTACTTC.